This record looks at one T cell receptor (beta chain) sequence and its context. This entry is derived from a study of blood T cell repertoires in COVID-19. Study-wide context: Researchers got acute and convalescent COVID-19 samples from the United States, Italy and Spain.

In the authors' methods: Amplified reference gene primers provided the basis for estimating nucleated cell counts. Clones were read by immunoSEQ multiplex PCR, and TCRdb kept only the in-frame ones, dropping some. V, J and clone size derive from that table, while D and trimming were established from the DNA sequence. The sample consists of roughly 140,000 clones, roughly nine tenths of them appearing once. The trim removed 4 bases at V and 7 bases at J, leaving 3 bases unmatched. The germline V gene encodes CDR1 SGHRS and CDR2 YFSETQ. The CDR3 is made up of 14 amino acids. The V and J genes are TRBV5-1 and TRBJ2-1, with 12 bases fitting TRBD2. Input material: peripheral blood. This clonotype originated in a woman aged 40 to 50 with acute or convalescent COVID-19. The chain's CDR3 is CASSTSGRMNEQFF. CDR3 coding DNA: TGCGCCAGCAGCACTAGCGGGAGGATGAATGAGCAGTTCTTC.